This T cell receptor beta chain was identified in a study of T cell responses to AZD1222 COVID-19 vaccine (dated by TCRdb to the early 2020s). For context, the study as a whole: TCR sequencing covered 230 to 250 trial participants: 200 to 210 given two doses of AZD1222 and approximately 26 given two doses of MenACWY control vaccine. Trial participants were enrolled by age into 18-55, 56-69 and 70-plus year subgroups, with around 150, 28 and 57 TCR-sequenced participants respectively. What the work shows at the level of the full study, not this receptor alone: In the small 56-69-year group, the increase in depth fell short of significance, most likely because of low power. Conclusions about previously exposed vaccinees were limited because only six AZD1222 recipients were SARS-CoV-2 seropositive at baseline. CD4 TCRs associated with the vaccine covered the entire spike protein, and the dominant responses were in regions 160-218 and 743-854. Because no day 14 peak-response samples were available, repertoires were characterized only after the peak T cell response. Most participants were white British and females outnumbered males, and the authors suggested that clonal diversity may have been underestimated. After two AZD1222 doses, both the breadth and the depth of spike-specific TCRs were significantly higher than at day 0 and than in MenACWY recipients. Nearly half of unique spike-specific TCRs reportedly recognized epitopes outside regions mutated in the B.1.351 and B.1.1.7 variants.

Of note for this clone: Its recognized antigen is unknown. Nothing much larger sits one base from this clone, and base qualities are not available.

The CDR3 regions of human TCRbeta chains were subjected to immunosequencing. The authors' pipeline ran thus. Repertoire TCRs were checked for matches against a reference library of SARS-CoV-2-specific TCRs that had been generated using the MIRA antigen-specificity platform. Breadth was defined as the fraction of unique TCRs that were SARS-CoV-2-associated. Depth was defined as the fraction of total T cells that were SARS-CoV-2-associated. Using the MIRA data, every spike-specific TCR was mapped to the spike region that the TCR reacted to and assigned to either a CD4 or a CD8 class. Log10-transformed breadth and depth values were compared by one-way ANOVA with Sidak's multiple comparisons tests. TCRdb's version of the immuneACCESS table is confined to in-frame rearrangements and falls short of the full clone set. An unresolved V gene accounts for under half of the shortfall where checked; the remainder is of unknown origin. D and trimming were read from the DNA, whereas the V and J calls and clone size are those reported in that table. The sample contains 150,000 or so clones, roughly 91% of them found a single time. Of the sample, less than 1.3% falls within the top ten clones.

A distance of 18 bases separates the germline ends of V and J, which lose 6 bases and 4 bases respectively. Taken from the germline V gene, the CDR1 and CDR2 loops are SNHLY and FYNNEI. The CDR3, from cysteine to phenylalanine, totals 15 residues. Only CDR3 DNA is held: 45 bases, read in frame from base 1. Reading the label with the study, this specimen's time point is: about 28 days (+/-7) after the second vaccine dose. Because spike-specific TCR depth and breadth did not differ between the two schedules, AZD1222 recipients who got a second dose at roughly 4 weeks were pooled with those who got a second dose at roughly 12 weeks. Vaccinee samples were obtained from the UK trials COV001 and COV002, which included a single-blind randomized controlled phase 2/3 trial of AZD1222 (ChAdOx1 nCoV-19) in healthy adults. For TCRbeta chain sequencing, PBMC samples from trial participants were taken at day 0 and at day 28 after the second dose.

The sample in question was peripheral blood, obtained 28 days after the second AZD1222 dose. The origin of this receptor is an adult who received the AZD1222 COVID-19 vaccine. Recombination linked TRBV2 to TRBJ1-1; possibly the D gene is TRBD1, per 6 matching bases. The sequence in DNA is TGTGCCAGCAGGCCCCAAACAGCGGGGGCCACTGAAGCTTTCTTT. The resulting protein is CASRPQTAGATEAFF.